The subject of this entry is one T cell receptor beta chain. CDR1 SGHTA and CDR2 FQGNSA come from the germline V gene. The CDR3 totals 14 residues. With 5 bases removed from V and 4 bases from J, the gap between germline ends came to 12 bases. This specimen comes from a study of control samples from healthy donors and cancer patients. The repertoire was sequenced with immunoSEQ multiplex PCR; TCRdb's copy has only in-frame clones and lacks some. The sample includes fewer than 200,000 clones, just over 85% of them seen just once. The rearrangement uses TRBV7-2 and TRBJ2-1; no reliable D call. The sequence came from a woman aged 30 to 39 in good health. What was sequenced was blood. CDR3 sequence: CASSPRFAYNEQFF. The CDR3 coding sequence is TGTGCCAGCAGCCCCCGATTCGCGTACAATGAGCAGTTCTTC. Combining the CDR3 with reference TRBV7-2 and TRBJ2-1 gives the whole variable domain GAGVSQSPSNKVTEKGKDVELRCDPISGHTALYWYRQSLGQGLEFLIYFQGNSAPDKSGLPSDRFSAERTGGSVSTLTIQRTQQEDSAVYLCASSPRFAYNEQFFGPGTRLTVL.